What follows describes a single TCR beta chain. Germline V gene sequence: CDR1 SGHVS, CDR2 FQNEAQ. The CDR3 is 14 amino acids. V was pared by 7 bases and J by 4 bases, with 16 bases between. Amplification yielded TCR beta CDR3 regions, with RNA transcripts as the source. RT-PCR in the first round (using the HTBI primer set) targeted the TCR CDR3. TCRdb passed the multiplex PCR reads through MiXCR, listing each CDR3 protein once. The repertoire includes under 700,000 distinct CDR3 sequences, around 45% of them detected once, and 8.2% sits in the top ten. The entry originates in a study of T cells in Graves' hyperthyroidism and ophthalmopathy.

The sequence came from a woman under 30 with Graves' hyperthyroidism. Material for sequencing was peripheral blood or thyroid tissue (not recorded which). The V gene is TRBV7-8, the J gene TRBJ2-5; D is undetermined. The CDR3 bases are TGTGCCAGCACCGAATCGGCTAGAGGAGAGACCCAGTACTTC. This encodes CASTESARGETQYF.